This TCR beta chain comes out of a study of cytomegalovirus exposure and HLA in healthy donors. The CDR3 runs to 17 residues. Germline CDR1 SEHNR, CDR2 FQNEAQ (reference sequence). The V segment lost 5 bases and the J segment 6 bases; nucleotides outside the gene matches: 14. This clone was picked up a small number of times. It was with 60 Vbeta and 13 Jbeta primers that the PCR ran. The data were produced by immunoSEQ multiplex PCR, yet TCRdb's version contains in-frame clones alone and is incomplete. There are around 170,000 clones in the sample; 84% occur only once, and 0.35% to 0.45% lies in the top ten.

The clonotype originates from a boy aged 2 to 10 in good health and CMV-seronegative. The sample comprised PBMCs. The chain links TRBV7-9 to TRBJ1-2; 11 bases agree with TRBD1. The CDR3 sequence is CASSPGQGAVVRDGYTF. As DNA, the CDR3 is TGTGCCAGCAGCCCAGGACAGGGGGCTGTAGTTAGGGATGGCTACACCTTC.